The 29 T cell receptor beta chains below come from one sample, sequenced in a study of cytomegalovirus exposure and HLA in healthy donors. Sequencing used immunoSEQ multiplex PCR; TCRdb keeps in-frame clones, though not all of them. The repertoire has more than 90,000 clones, 88% of them found once; the top ten carry 1.5% to 2%. The specimen sequenced was PBMCs. Receptor source: a man younger than 35 in good health and CMV-seronegative.

The rearrangement uses TRBV10-3 and TRBJ1-3; D unclear. V lost 6 bases and J lost 0, with 12 bases in between. The CDR3 runs 15 residues. The germline CDR1 and CDR2 sequences are ENHRY and SYGVKD. The CDR3 is CAISETGLSGNTIYF. The CDR3 nucleotides read TGTGCCATCAGCGAAACTGGGCTCTCTGGAAACACCATATATTTT.

The rearrangement links TRBV5-1 to TRBJ2-2; 10 nucleotides match TRBD2. Trimming removed 0 bases from V and 5 bases from J; junction bases left unmatched: 10. The CDR3 length is 18 residues. CDR1 is SGHRS and CDR2 is YFSETQ in the germline V gene. CDR3 DNA sequence: TGCGCCAGCAGCTTGGTTTCTAGCGGGAGTTCAAAAACCGGGGAGCTGTTTTTT. Its translation is CASSLVSSGSSKTGELFF. Full variable domain (outside the CDR3, taken from reference TRBV5-1 and TRBJ2-2): KAGVTQTPRYLIKTRGQQVTLSCSPISGHRSVSWYQQTPGQGLQFLFEYFSETQRNKGNFPGRFSGRQFSNSRSEMNVSTLELGDSALYLCASSLVSSGSSKTGELFFGEGSRLTVL.

The CDR3 is CASSRATGEAFF. In DNA, the CDR3 is TGCGCCAGCAGCCGCGCGACAGGGGAAGCTTTCTTT. V gene TRBV4-3 combines with J gene TRBJ1-1, with TRBD1 matching over 7 bases. J was trimmed by 8 bases and V by 4 bases; bases with no gene match: 4. Germline CDR1 is LGHNA and CDR2 is YSLEER. The CDR3 has 12 amino acids.

The CDR3 DNA sequence: TGTGCCAGCAGCTGGCCTAGCGGGCGACCCCCCGGAACAGATACGCAGTATTTT. Translating it yields CASSWPSGRPPGTDTQYF. The J gene is TRBJ2-3, the V gene TRBV7-2; 8 bases match TRBD2. Trimming cost V 4 bases and J 3 bases; bases outside gene matches: 15. The CDR3 consists of 18 residues. Germline-derived CDR1 and CDR2 are SGHTA and FQGNSA.

The rearrangement links TRBV11-2 to TRBJ2-7, with 8 bases matching TRBD1. Germline loops: CDR1 SGHAT, CDR2 FQNNGV. This CDR3 spans 13 amino acids. Trimming cost V 5 bases and J 5 bases; bases outside gene matches: 5. The CDR3 sequence is CASSRTGRDEQYF. CDR3 DNA sequence: TGTGCCAGCAGCCGGACAGGGAGAGACGAGCAGTACTTC.

The V gene is TRBV19, the J gene TRBJ1-1; D is perhaps TRBD1 (5 bases). From germline, CDR1 is LNHDA and CDR2 SQIVND (reference sequence). The V gene lost 5 bases and the J gene lost 4 bases, with 23 bases spanning the gap. This CDR3 spans 17 amino acids. This chain's CDR3 is CASSWGGVLGVVTEAFF. In DNA, the CDR3 is TGTGCCAGTAGTTGGGGGGGGGTTTTAGGTGTAGTCACTGAAGCTTTCTTT.

The chain is built from TRBV27 and TRBJ2-1; 10 bases fit TRBD2. The germline CDR1 and CDR2 sequences are MNHEY and SMNVEV (reference sequence). The CDR3 sequence is 15 residues long. Trimming removed 6 bases from V and 4 bases from J; junction bases left unmatched: 6. CDR3 region: CASSRLAGGYNEQFF. CDR3 bases: TGTGCCAGCAGCCGCTTAGCGGGAGGTTACAATGAGCAGTTCTTC.

The chain uses TRBV6-5 and TRBJ2-1; D not resolved. Per the germline V gene, CDR1 is MNHEY and CDR2 is SVGAGI. Trimming shortened V by 6 bases and J by 0 bases, and 12 bases separated the two germline ends. CDR3 length: 15 amino acids. The CDR3: CASRNSRISYNEQFF. CDR3 in DNA: TGTGCCAGCAGGAACAGTCGAATCTCCTACAATGAGCAGTTCTTC.

The rearrangement links TRBV2 to TRBJ2-2, with 9 positions matching TRBD1. The junction had 14 bases not matched to a gene; V was cut back by 7 bases and J by 5 bases. Per the germline V gene, CDR1 is SNHLY and CDR2 is FYNNEI. CDR3 length equals 17 residues. The CDR3: CASTGTKQGAGTGELFF. In DNA, the CDR3 is TGTGCCAGCACCGGAACAAAACAGGGGGCGGGTACCGGGGAGCTGTTTTTT. The variable domain in full, completed from reference TRBV2 and TRBJ2-2, reads EPEVTQTPSHQVTQMGQEVILRCVPISNHLYFYWYRQILGQKVEFLVSFYNNEISEKSEIFDDQFSVERPDGSNFTLKIRSTKLEDSAMYFCASTGTKQGAGTGELFFGEGSRLTVL.

The V and J genes are TRBV30 and TRBJ1-1; no clear D. The CDR3 runs 14 residues. With 1 base removed from V and 5 bases from J, the gap between germline ends came to 14 bases. Per the germline V gene, CDR1 is GTSNPN and CDR2 is SVGIG (reference sequence). The CDR3 sequence is CAWSDGTGETEAFF. The CDR3 region has the DNA TGTGCCTGGAGTGATGGAACCGGGGAGACTGAAGCTTTCTTT.

The rearrangement uses TRBV10-3 and TRBJ2-5; TRBD2 matches at 9 bases. V dropped 0 bases and J dropped 5; count of bases not matched to a gene: 10. The V gene's germline CDR1 is ENHRY and CDR2 SYGVKD. The CDR3 runs to 17 residues. CDR3 coding DNA: TGTGCCATCAGTGAGTCACGCGGGAGGGCCCTCGGGGAGACCCAGTACTTC. Protein: CAISESRGRALGETQYF.

J is TRBJ2-7 and V is TRBV11-2; TRBD1 aligns across 7 bases. Germline values: CDR1 SGHAT, CDR2 FQNNGV. V was clipped by 5 bases and J by 6 bases; unmatched bases: 13. The CDR3 is made up of 15 amino acids. CDR3: CASSLSDRELGEQYF. CDR3 bases: TGTGCCAGCAGCCTATCTGACAGGGAGCTAGGCGAGCAGTACTTC.

The rearrangement links TRBV6-6 to TRBJ2-3, with D hard to call. This CDR3 is built from 13 residues. CDR1 is MNHNY and CDR2 is SVGAGI in the germline V gene (reference sequence). Trimming shortened V by 3 bases and J by 6 bases, and 10 bases separated the two germline ends. This chain's CDR3 is CASSYPLPDTQYF. The DNA for the CDR3 is TGTGCCAGCAGTTATCCCCTTCCCGATACGCAGTATTTT.

The rearrangement uses TRBV5-4 and TRBJ2-2; no clear D gene. CDR1 is SGHNT and CDR2 is YYREEE in the germline V gene (reference sequence). Deletions cut 0 bases from V and 2 bases from J, with 8 bases between. This CDR3 comprises 15 residues. CDR3 sequence reads: CASSLDQTNTGELFF. CDR3 DNA: TGTGCCAGCAGCTTGGACCAGACTAACACCGGGGAGCTGTTTTTT.

The chain combines TRBV6-1 with TRBJ2-7; possible D gene TRBD1, 6 bases. The germline V gene has CDR1 MNHNS and CDR2 SASEGT. Trimming took off 5 bases at V and 2 bases at J, with 13 bases between the two ends. There are 14 residues in the CDR3. The CDR3 DNA sequence: TGTGCCAGCAGTCCGGGACATAAGGCCTACGAGCAGTACTTC. This gives the protein CASSPGHKAYEQYF.

This clone was seen a handful of times. The J gene is TRBJ1-1, the V gene TRBV9, with no clear D. The CDR3 runs to 14 residues. Trimming took 0 bases from V and 3 from J, leaving 9 bases between them. Germline-derived CDR1 and CDR2 are SGDLS and YYNGEE. The CDR3 DNA follows: TGTGCCAGCAGCGTAGTGGCAGACTACACTGAAGCTTTCTTT. Its protein product is CASSVVADYTEAFF.

This rearrangement joins TRBV6-6 to TRBJ1-4; 11 nucleotides line up with TRBD1. The germline CDR1 and CDR2 sequences are MNHNY and SVGAGI (reference sequence). V was clipped by 5 bases and J by 5 bases; unmatched bases: 4. This CDR3 comprises 15 residues. DNA for the CDR3: TGTGCCAGCAGTCCCGGGACAGGGGGAAATGAAAAACTGTTTTTT. Translation: CASSPGTGGNEKLFF.

The rearrangement links TRBV18 to TRBJ2-3; 9 positions agree with TRBD2. V shed 3 bases, J shed 2 bases, and the junction held 3 bases outside the gene matches. Germline V CDR1 and CDR2: KGHSH, LQKENI. The CDR3 covers 15 residues. This CDR3 is CASSPASGNTDTQYF. CDR3 DNA sequence: TGTGCCAGCTCACCCGCTAGCGGGAACACAGATACGCAGTATTTT.

The chain combines TRBV5-1 with TRBJ1-3; D perhaps matches TRBD1 (6 bases). The CDR3 runs to 13 residues. Looked up from germline, CDR1 is SGHRS and CDR2 is YFSETQ. Trimming stripped 4 bases from V and 4 bases from J, with 9 bases between. CDR3 region: CASSGGQGNTIYF. In DNA, the CDR3 is TGCGCCAGCAGCGGCGGACAGGGAAACACCATATATTTT.

The chain carries TRBV7-2 and TRBJ2-5, with TRBD1 identical over 8 bases. This CDR3 region has 14 residues. Trimming at V came to 5 bases and at J to 5 bases, leaving 7 bases not matched to a gene. Germline V lookup: CDR1 SGHTA, CDR2 FQGNSA. For the CDR3, the DNA is TGTGCCAGCAGCCGAGACAGGGGCGAGGAGACCCAGTACTTC. Translating gives CASSRDRGEETQYF.

V and J are TRBV6-1 and TRBJ1-4; D may be TRBD1 (6 bases). Trimming removed 7 bases at V and 4 bases at J, with 13 bases between. From germline, CDR1 is MNHNS and CDR2 SASEGT. The CDR3 is made up of 14 amino acids. The CDR3 nucleotides are TGTGCCAGCATGAGGGGGATCCTTAATGAAAAACTGTTTTTT. The encoded protein is CASMRGILNEKLFF.

This clone has a handful of counts. The chain links TRBV7-8 to TRBJ2-2; the match to TRBD2 covers 11 bases. This CDR3 has 18 amino acids. The ends lost 9 bases at V and 9 bases at J; junction bases unmatched: 21. Per the germline V gene, CDR1 is SGHVS and CDR2 is FQNEAQ. CDR3 nucleotide sequence: TGTGCCAGTAAGAACGGGACTAGCGGCAAGAAGGGGCCCCGGGAGCTGTTTTTT. Residues: CASKNGTSGKKGPRELFF.

The chain is built from TRBV27 and TRBJ1-2; D is unresolved. In germline, CDR1 is MNHEY, CDR2 SMNVEV (reference sequence). The CDR3 consists of 14 residues. The ends were cut back, 8 bases at V and 2 bases at J, with 15 bases in the middle. CDR3 bases: TGTGCCAGCGGACCAGCGGGATTGAACTATGGCTACACCTTC. This sequence encodes CASGPAGLNYGYTF.

This rearrangement joins TRBV6-1 to TRBJ2-1; 7 bases align to TRBD2. Trimming removed 6 bases from V and 8 bases from J; junction bases left unmatched: 10. This CDR3 has 14 residues. Germline V CDR1 and CDR2: MNHNS, SASEGT. This CDR3 reads CASSGLEGGDEQFF. The DNA for the CDR3 is TGTGCCAGCAGCGGACTAGAGGGAGGCGATGAGCAGTTCTTC.

The chain carries TRBV7-8 and TRBJ2-3, with D possibly matching TRBD1 (6 bases). This CDR3 spans 16 amino acids. The germline V gene has CDR1 SGHVS and CDR2 FQNEAQ. Trimming stripped 6 bases from V and 4 bases from J, with 20 bases between. The CDR3 spells CASRQNRVSLSDTQYF. The CDR3 DNA reads TGTGCCAGCAGACAAAACAGGGTTTCCTTGTCAGATACGCAGTATTTT.

The rearrangement uses TRBV4-3 and TRBJ2-5; possible D gene TRBD2, 6 bases. CDR1 and CDR2 from the germline V gene are LGHNA and YSLEER. V was pared by 1 base and J by 0 bases, with 9 bases between. The CDR3 loop spans 15 amino acids. The CDR3 region is CASSQGLGDQETQYF. The CDR3 DNA sequence: TGCGCCAGCAGCCAAGGACTAGGCGACCAAGAGACCCAGTACTTC.

The rearrangement joins TRBV19 to TRBJ1-5; D is unclear. Germline V gene lookup returns CDR1 LNHDA and CDR2 SQIVND (reference sequence). V was shortened by 1 base and J by 6 bases, with 4 bases between the two germline ends. The CDR3 runs to 12 residues. The CDR3 is CASSIAGQPQHF. Here the CDR3 DNA reads TGTGCCAGTAGTATAGCGGGTCAGCCCCAGCATTTT.

CDR3 region: CATSSTRGTTAQHF. In DNA, the CDR3 is TGTGCCACCAGCTCTACCCGAGGGACAACAGCCCAGCATTTT. The genes are TRBV15 and TRBJ1-5, with D possibly matching TRBD1 (6 bases). CDR3 length: 14 amino acids. V was shortened by 5 bases and J by 11 bases, with 19 bases between the two germline ends. Germline V gene sequence: CDR1 LNHNV, CDR2 YYDKDF (reference sequence).

This clone appeared once. The V gene is TRBV6-6, the J gene TRBJ1-4, with D tentatively TRBD1 (6 bases). CDR3 length: 13 amino acids. Deletions cut 10 bases from V and 7 bases from J, with 16 bases between. Germline assignment: CDR1 MNHNY and CDR2 SVGAGI (reference sequence). The CDR3 bases are TGTGCCACCCAGGGGCCCCTGGGTGAAAAACTGTTTTTT. It translates to CATQGPLGEKLFF.